This T cell receptor beta chain was sequenced during a study of Graves' ophthalmopathy and Graves' hyperthyroidism. Germline V gene lookup returns CDR1 DFQATT and CDR2 SNEGSKA (reference sequence). The V gene lost 0 bases and the J gene lost 2 bases, with 10 bases spanning the gap. This CDR3 has 14 amino acids. Amplification of the TCR beta CDR3 regions used RNA transcripts (as template). The first-round RT-PCR employed HTBI primers together with the Qiagen OneStep RT-PCR kit. A multiplex PCR was then performed as the second round. TCRdb re-derived calls from the multiplex PCR reads in MiXCR, one entry per CDR3 protein. The sample shows some 410,000 distinct CDR3 sequences, about 21% of them seen only once. Hyperthyroidism showing no ophthalmopathy within 18 months of follow-up was stable. The PBMCs had their origin in 10 ml of fresh peripheral blood. Whole-study findings and limits: The model forecast ophthalmopathy progression, reaching about 70% sensitivity and about 72% specificity.

This clonotype occurred many times. The antigen remains undetermined. V gene TRBV20-1 combines with J gene TRBJ2-5; D tentatively reads TRBD1 or TRBD2 (5 bases each). The clonotype was recovered from a woman aged 18-30 years with stable Graves' hyperthyroidism. Sequencing was carried out using peripheral blood. The CDR3 spells CSARDGGWQETQYF. The CDR3, as DNA: TGCAGTGCTAGAGATGGGGGATGGCAAGAGACCCAGTACTTC.